The 7 T cell receptor beta chains below all came from one sample that was sequenced in a study of cytomegalovirus exposure and HLA in healthy donors. The PCR ran on 60 Vbeta and 13 Jbeta primers. TCRdb's copy holds only in-frame clones and misses some; the assay was immunoSEQ multiplex PCR. The sample lists approximately 130,000 clones, around 84% seen once, with roughly 2.7% in the top ten. Sequencing input: PBMCs. The receptor set was obtained from a man aged 50-60 years in good health and CMV-seronegative.

The V and J genes are TRBV5-1 and TRBJ1-1; D gene uncertain. The ends were cut back, 0 bases at V and 2 bases at J, with 11 bases in the middle. CDR1 is SGHRS and CDR2 is YFSETQ in the germline V gene. This CDR3 region has 15 residues. This CDR3 is CASSLVGELNTEAFF. CDR3 coding DNA: TGCGCCAGCAGCTTGGTTGGAGAGCTTAACACTGAAGCTTTCTTT.

The V gene is TRBV30, the J gene TRBJ1-2; 10 nucleotides align to TRBD1. CDR3 length: 14 amino acids. Trimming took 5 bases from V and 7 from J; bases not matched to a gene: 10. From germline, CDR1 is GTSNPN and CDR2 SVGIG (reference sequence). The CDR3 DNA follows: TGTGCCTGGGAACAAGGGACAGGGGCCAGTGGCTACACCTTC. Translation: CAWEQGTGASGYTF.

The chain is built from TRBV4-3 and TRBJ2-7, with D tentatively TRBD2 (6 bases). Germline V gives CDR1 LGHNA, CDR2 YSLEER. V was clipped by 1 base and J by 4 bases, with 14 bases between them. This CDR3 region has 15 residues. DNA of the CDR3: TGCGCCAGCAGCCAAGGACGGGCTAGCGTGTACGAGCAGTACTTC. It specifies CASSQGRASVYEQYF.

The chain links TRBV7-6 to TRBJ1-4; D unclear. The germline CDR1 and CDR2 sequences are SGHVS and FNYEAQ. The CDR3 consists of 14 residues. V was clipped by 5 bases and J by 0 bases, with 7 bases between them. The CDR3: CASSPYATNEKLFF. For the CDR3, the DNA is TGTGCCAGCAGCCCCTACGCAACTAATGAAAAACTGTTTTTT.

The CDR3 nucleotides are TGCGCCAGCAGCGGGACTTCTAATGAGCAGTTCTTC. Protein sequence: CASSGTSNEQFF. The rearrangement uses TRBV5-1 and TRBJ2-1; possibly TRBD2 for D (6 bases). Trimming removed 4 bases from V and 7 bases from J, with 9 bases in between. Germline V gene sequence: CDR1 SGHRS, CDR2 YFSETQ. The CDR3 runs 12 residues. Full variable domain (missing parts from reference TRBV5-1 and TRBJ2-1): KAGVTQTPRYLIKTRGQQVTLSCSPISGHRSVSWYQQTPGQGLQFLFEYFSETQRNKGNFPGRFSGRQFSNSRSEMNVSTLELGDSALYLCASSGTSNEQFFGPGTRLTVL.

This chain connects TRBV7-2 to TRBJ2-5, with TRBD2 as a possible D gene (7 bases). CDR1 and CDR2 (germline): SGHTA, FQGNSA. V lost 3 bases to trimming and J lost 5 bases, with 16 bases between them. CDR3 length equals 15 residues. CDR3 nucleotide sequence: TGTGCCAGCAGCTTGCGTCGCGGGGGCGGGGAGACCCAGTACTTC. It encodes CASSLRRGGGETQYF.

The chain uses TRBV6-1 and TRBJ1-3, with D possibly being TRBD1 (5 bases). This CDR3 has 15 amino acids. Looked up from germline, CDR1 is MNHNS and CDR2 is SASEGT. The V end lost 6 bases, the J end lost 4 bases, and 16 bases lay between the germline ends. The CDR3 loop reads CASSNRTPRGNTIYF. As DNA, the CDR3 is TGTGCCAGCAGCAACAGGACCCCCCGGGGAAACACCATATATTTT.